The 18 T cell receptor beta chains presented below share a single source sample, sequenced in a study of blood T cell repertoires in COVID-19. Here immunoSEQ multiplex PCR was the method, and the copy in TCRdb shows in-frame clones only, minus some. The sample lists 150,000 to 200,000 clones; roughly 90% were seen once. What was sequenced was peripheral blood. Receptors originate from a woman between 50 and 59 years old with acute or convalescent COVID-19.

CDR3 in amino acids: CASSLEGILSGETQYF. CDR3 nucleotides: TGTGCCAGCAGCTTGGAGGGGATTCTAAGTGGGGAGACCCAGTACTTC. The rearrangement uses TRBV5-6 and TRBJ2-5; D might be TRBD1 (5 bases). V lost 0 bases and J 5 bases, leaving 17 bases between the germline ends. Germline lookup yields CDR1 SGHDT and CDR2 YYEEEE. The CDR3 has 16 residues.

This chain joins TRBV5-8 and TRBJ2-3; D unclear. Germline V gene sequence: CDR1 SGHTS, CDR2 YDEGEE. The ends were cut back, 2 bases at V and 3 bases at J, with 10 bases in the middle. CDR3 length: 14 amino acids. This CDR3 is CASSFGGLTDTQYF. CDR3 DNA: TGTGCCAGCAGCTTCGGCGGTCTAACAGATACGCAGTATTTT.

This clone was seen just once. This sequence joins TRBV18 and TRBJ1-2; the match to TRBD1 covers 9 bases. V gave up 8 bases and J gave up 7 bases; unmatched junction bases: 17. The CDR3 is 16 amino acids. Germline V gene data show CDR1 as KGHSH and CDR2 as LQKENI. CDR3 DNA: TGTGCCAGCAAGCCCCCCCCGGGACAGGGAGGTGGTGGCTACACCTTC. Protein sequence: CASKPPPGQGGGGYTF.

The V gene is TRBV5-1, the J gene TRBJ2-7; 7 positions match TRBD2. This CDR3 region has 18 residues. The germline V gene encodes CDR1 SGHRS and CDR2 YFSETQ. V shed 4 bases, J shed 0 bases, and the junction held 16 bases outside the gene matches. This CDR3 is CASSPNPYLAESSYEQYF. The CDR3 nucleotides read TGCGCCAGCAGCCCAAATCCTTACCTAGCGGAAAGCTCCTACGAGCAGTACTTC.

This clone appeared once. This chain connects TRBV11-3 to TRBJ1-2; the D gene is possibly TRBD1 (6 bases). V lost 5 bases, J lost 8 bases, and 12 bases lay in between. Germline CDR1 is SGHNT and CDR2 is YENEEA. The CDR3 spans 12 residues. This CDR3 is CASSTTGPGYTF. In nucleotides, the CDR3 is TGTGCCAGCAGCACAACAGGGCCCGGCTACACCTTC. The variable domain in full, completed from reference TRBV11-3 and TRBJ1-2, reads EAGVVQSPRYKIIEKKQPVAFWCNPISGHNTLYWYLQNLGQGPELLIRYENEEAVDDSQLPKDRFSAERLKGVDSTLKIQPAELGDSAVYLCASSTTGPGYTFGSGTRLTVV.

The rearrangement links TRBV19 to TRBJ2-2; D unresolved. Looked up from germline, CDR1 is LNHDA and CDR2 is SQIVND (reference sequence). Deletions cut 3 bases from V and 3 bases from J, with 11 bases between. The CDR3 runs 15 residues. The CDR3 sequence is CASSISRPDTGELFF. The CDR3 DNA sequence: TGTGCCAGTAGTATTTCTAGACCGGACACCGGGGAGCTGTTTTTT. The full variable domain, completed using reference TRBV19 and TRBJ2-2, is DGGITQSPKYLFRKEGQNVTLSCEQNLNHDAMYWYRQDPGQGLRLIYYSQIVNDFQKGDIAEGYSVSREKKESFPLTVTSAQKNPTAFYLCASSISRPDTGELFFGEGSRLTVL.

The V call is TRBV7-8, the J call TRBJ1-6, with 9 bases that match TRBD1. Losses at the gene ends were 5 bases for V and 7 bases for J; bases not matched to a gene: 6. Germline values: CDR1 SGHVS, CDR2 FQNEAQ. The CDR3 length is 15 residues. The CDR3 nucleotides are TGTGCCAGCAGCGGACCCGGGACAGGGAATTCACCCCTCCACTTT. Translating gives CASSGPGTGNSPLHF. Combining the CDR3 with reference TRBV7-8 and TRBJ1-6 gives the whole variable domain GAGVSQSPRYKVAKRGQDVALRCDPISGHVSLFWYQQALGQGPEFLTYFQNEAQLDKSGLPSDRFFAERPEGSVSTLKIQRTQQEDSAVYLCASSGPGTGNSPLHFGNGTRLTVT.

This chain joins TRBV5-4 and TRBJ1-2, with TRBD1 identical over 8 bases. The CDR3 contains 15 residues. CDR1 is SGHNT, CDR2 YYREEE, per germline (reference sequence). V trimming: 3 bases; J trimming: 4 bases; junction bases outside the gene matches: 8. CDR3 sequence: CASSSGQGRAYGYTF. CDR3 nucleotides: TGTGCCAGCAGCTCCGGACAGGGTAGGGCCTATGGCTACACCTTC.

The V call is TRBV5-5, the J call TRBJ2-3; D is perhaps TRBD2 (5 bases). The CDR3 contains 16 residues. Germline lookup yields CDR1 SGHKS and CDR2 YYEKEE (reference sequence). V lost 5 bases and J 1 base, leaving 17 bases between the germline ends. CDR3 in DNA: TGTGCCAGCAGTTATATAGCGCTCATCGGCACAGATACGCAGTATTTT. This gives the protein CASSYIALIGTDTQYF. Based on the CDR3 plus reference TRBV5-5 and TRBJ2-3, the full variable domain is DAGVTQSPTHLIKTRGQQVTLRCSPISGHKSVSWYQQVLGQGPQFIFQYYEKEERGRGNFPDRFSARQFPNYSSELNVNALLLGDSALYLCASSYIALIGTDTQYFGPGTRLTVL.

This clone appeared a single time. This chain connects TRBV2 to TRBJ1-2; D is undetermined. Looked up from germline, CDR1 is SNHLY and CDR2 is FYNNEI. Trimming cost V 4 bases and J 8 bases, with 11 bases left between them. The CDR3 runs to 12 residues. This chain's CDR3 is CASSVLSGGYTF. CDR3 DNA sequence: TGTGCCAGCAGTGTCTTGTCTGGCGGCTACACCTTC.

The rearrangement links TRBV11-3 to TRBJ2-5; TRBD2 matches at 8 bases. Germline lookup yields CDR1 SGHNT and CDR2 YENEEA. The length of the CDR3 is 18 residues. The J segment lost 7 bases and the V segment lost 1 base, leaving 17 bases of the junction unmatched. In DNA form, the CDR3 reads TGTGCCAGCAGCTTAGTGCGCGGAGCGGGAGACCGGCGGGGGACCCAGTACTTC. It encodes CASSLVRGAGDRRGTQYF. Looking up the rest from reference TRBV11-3 and TRBJ2-5 gives the full variable domain: EAGVVQSPRYKIIEKKQPVAFWCNPISGHNTLYWYLQNLGQGPELLIRYENEEAVDDSQLPKDRFSAERLKGVDSTLKIQPAELGDSAVYLCASSLVRGAGDRRGTQYFGPGTRLLVL.

The chain recombines TRBV2 with TRBJ1-1; no firm D call. Trimming stripped 6 bases from V and 5 bases from J, with 13 bases between. Germline CDR1 is SNHLY and CDR2 is FYNNEI. This CDR3 is 13 amino acids long. DNA of the CDR3: TGTGCCAGCAGGTCGGAAGTCGGGACTGAAGCTTTCTTT. This encodes CASRSEVGTEAFF.

Of note for this clone: Different DNA sequences within this sample yield the same CDR3. This rearrangement joins TRBV4-3 to TRBJ2-3, with TRBD2 matching over 7 bases. The CDR3 has 17 residues. The junction had 7 bases not matched to a gene; V was cut back by 0 bases and J by 1 base. CDR1 and CDR2 from the germline V gene are LGHNA and YSLEER. For the CDR3, the DNA is TGCGCCAGCAGCCAAGATCTTTCAACTAGCGGCACAGATACGCAGTATTTT. This encodes CASSQDLSTSGTDTQYF.

V and J are TRBV7-6 and TRBJ2-5; D possibly corresponds to TRBD2 (7 bases). The germline gives CDR1 SGHVS, CDR2 FNYEAQ. CDR3 length equals 15 residues. Trimming left V 5 bases short and J 5 bases short, with 18 bases between. This CDR3 reads CASSQSAGAGETQYF. The DNA for the CDR3 is TGTGCCAGCAGCCAAAGCGCGGGGGCTGGGGAGACCCAGTACTTC.

The rearrangement links TRBV18 to TRBJ2-2; 7 nucleotides align to TRBD1. Germline CDR1 KGHSH, CDR2 LQKENI. The CDR3 spans 16 residues. Trimming took 2 bases from V and 2 from J; bases not matched to a gene: 5. This chain's CDR3 is CASSPGQVRNTGELFF. The CDR3 bases are TGTGCCAGCTCACCAGGACAGGTTAGAAACACCGGGGAGCTGTTTTTT.

This chain's CDR3 is CASSIDLQPQHF. CDR3 coding DNA: TGTGCCAGTAGTATAGATCTTCAGCCCCAGCATTTT. The chain couples TRBV19 to TRBJ1-5, with D unclear. Trimming shortened V by 0 bases and J by 6 bases, and 3 bases separated the two germline ends. The germline V gene encodes CDR1 LNHDA and CDR2 SQIVND (reference sequence). The CDR3 runs 12 residues.

This chain joins TRBV19 and TRBJ2-2, with D possibly TRBD1 on 6 matching bases. This CDR3 has 16 residues. Germline CDR1 reads LNHDA; CDR2 reads SQIVND (reference sequence). V was shortened by 5 bases and J by 2 bases, with 15 bases between the two germline ends. The CDR3 loop is CASSPPGHLNTGELFF. CDR3 DNA sequence: TGTGCCAGTAGTCCACCGGGACACTTAAACACCGGGGAGCTGTTTTTT.

The chain couples TRBV3-1 (or the pseudogene TRBV3-2) to TRBJ2-7, with 7 bases identical to TRBD1. CDR1 and CDR2 from the germline V gene are LGHDT and YNNKEL (reference sequence). With 4 bases clipped from V and 2 bases from J, the junction kept 8 bases outside the gene matches. This CDR3 comprises 15 residues. Here the CDR3 DNA reads TGTGCCAGCAGCCTCACACCGACAGGGCCCTACGAGCAGTACTTC. It is translated as CASSLTPTGPYEQYF.